One and the same sample provided the 6 T cell receptor beta chains below, sequenced in a study of blood T cells in healthy people across ages. A second PCR, run for about 7 to 11 cycles, used a sample-barcoded 5' primer plus a J-beta primer mix. TCRdb fed the 5' RACE reads into MiXCR, producing one record per CDR3 protein. Of over 500,000 distinct CDR3 sequences detected, about 27% appear once; the ten largest clones hold about 3.9%. These data were likewise used in another study, on T cells of mothers and their children.

Input material: blood. Receptor source: a boy between 2 and 10 years old in good health.

The gene calls are TRBV24-1 and TRBJ2-5; a possible D gene is TRBD1 (6 bases). In germline, CDR1 is KGHDR, CDR2 SFDVKD. The CDR3 is 17 residues long. V dropped 3 bases and J dropped 1 base, with 17 bases sitting between them. CDR3 bases: TGTGCCACCAGTGATCCGTATGCTACGACAGGCCAAGAGACCCAGTACTTC. Protein: CATSDPYATTGQETQYF.

This clonotype has just a few counts. The V and J genes are TRBV12-3 or TRBV12-4 and TRBJ1-2; the match to TRBD1 covers 8 bases. With V trimmed by 3 bases and J by 8 bases, 5 bases remained unmatched. This CDR3 has 13 amino acids. The CDR3 DNA reads as TGTGCCAGCAGTTTGGACAGGGCCCGGGGCTACACCTTC. Translated, it gives CASSLDRARGYTF.

The J gene is TRBJ2-7, the V gene TRBV14, with D perhaps TRBD2 (5 bases). This CDR3 spans 12 amino acids. Looked up from germline, CDR1 is SGHDN and CDR2 is FVKESK. The V and J ends lost 0 bases and 12 bases respectively, with 12 bases between them. In DNA, the CDR3 is TGTGCCAGCAGCCAAGAACCGGGGTCCAGGTACTTC. Translation: CASSQEPGSRYF.

This clonotype came up a few times. The CDR3 sequence: CSARGSRAGETGELFF. CDR3 nucleotide sequence: TGCAGTGCTAGGGGGTCTCGGGCGGGAGAAACCGGGGAGCTGTTTTTT. The chain employs TRBV20-1 and TRBJ2-2, with 7 bases lining up with TRBD2. Germline V gene lookup returns CDR1 DFQATT and CDR2 SNEGSKA (reference sequence). V dropped 3 bases and J dropped 5; count of bases not matched to a gene: 12. The CDR3 is 16 residues long.

There are a few counts of this clonotype. V gene TRBV6-2 or TRBV6-3 combines with J gene TRBJ2-1, with D perhaps TRBD1 (6 bases). The J call is uncertain, as TRBJ2-5 better fits the DNA end. This CDR3 is built from 15 residues. The germline CDR1 and CDR2 sequences are MNHEY and SVGEGT. CDR3: CASSYPRTVQETQYF. The CDR3 nucleotides read TGTGCCAGCAGTTATCCCAGGACAGTACAAGAGACCCAGTACTTC.

V gene TRBV12-3 or TRBV12-4 combines with J gene TRBJ1-4; D gene ambiguous. The V gene lost 5 bases and the J gene lost 9 bases, with 19 bases spanning the gap. This CDR3 is 15 amino acids long. CDR3 nucleotides: TGTGCCAGCAGTCTCCAGCCTCAGTACGGTAAAAAACTGTTTTTT. Protein sequence: CASSLQPQYGKKLFF.